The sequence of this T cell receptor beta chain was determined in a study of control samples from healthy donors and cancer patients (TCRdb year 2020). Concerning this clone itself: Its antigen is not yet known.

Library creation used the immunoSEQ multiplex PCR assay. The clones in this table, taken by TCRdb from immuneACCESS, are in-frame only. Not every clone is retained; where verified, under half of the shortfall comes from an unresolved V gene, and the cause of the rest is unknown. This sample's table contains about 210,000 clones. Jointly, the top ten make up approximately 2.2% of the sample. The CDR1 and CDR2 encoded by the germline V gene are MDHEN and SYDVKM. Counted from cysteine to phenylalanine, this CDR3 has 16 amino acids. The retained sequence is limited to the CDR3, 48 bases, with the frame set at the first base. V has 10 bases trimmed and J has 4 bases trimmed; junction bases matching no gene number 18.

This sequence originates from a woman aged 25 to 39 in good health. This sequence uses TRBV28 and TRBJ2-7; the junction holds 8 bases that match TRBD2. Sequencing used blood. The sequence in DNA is TGTGCCACCGAGTTTGGGACCGGGACTAGGCCTTACGAGCAGTACTTC. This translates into CATEFGTGTRPYEQYF.